The 24 T cell receptor beta chains reported below all come from one sample, sequenced in a study of glioma-infiltrating T cells (dated by TCRdb to the mid-2010s). The sequencer listed for this sample is Illumina MiSeq. TCR alpha and beta CDR3 regions were amplified with the iRepertoire nested amplicon-rescue multiplex PCR (arm-PCR) platform from RNA. The raw public data were reprocessed by TCRdb itself: fastp quality trimming at Q25, MiXCR clonotype calling, in-frame beta chains only. Each CDR3 protein appears once, grouped with its most common genes and DNA. A total of 90,000 to 110,000 distinct CDR3 sequences appear in this sample, less than 30% of them only once. The ten largest make up about a third of the sample. Sample: glioma tissue, nonneoplastic brain tissue, or PBMCs (not recorded which). Receptors originate from a human donor with low-grade glioma or glioblastoma, undergoing nonglioma brain surgery, or in good health (not recorded which).

This clonotype came up many times. The J gene is TRBJ1-5, the V gene TRBV24-1; tentative D call: TRBD1 (5 bases). V lost 4 bases, J lost 3 bases, and 12 bases lay in between. In germline, CDR1 is KGHDR, CDR2 SFDVKD. The CDR3 runs 15 residues. In nucleotides, the CDR3 is TGTGCCACCAGTGACTCCCGGGGGTACAATCAGCCCCAGCATTTT. Translated: CATSDSRGYNQPQHF.

This clonotype was seen repeatedly, ten times or more. V usage is TRBV12-5 and J usage is TRBJ2-3; D is unresolved. The CDR3 runs to 16 residues. Trimming pared 6 bases from V and 2 bases from J, leaving 18 bases between. Looked up from germline, CDR1 is LGHNT and CDR2 is FRNRAP. The chain's CDR3 is CASGPSTGYPTDTQYF. The CDR3 DNA reads TGTGCTAGTGGCCCTTCTACTGGCTACCCCACAGATACGCAGTATTTT.

This clonotype was counted many times. The V gene is TRBV6-6, the J gene TRBJ2-1; 7 nucleotides line up with TRBD1. Trimming at V came to 2 bases and at J to 9 bases, leaving 10 bases not matched to a gene. The CDR3 sequence is 15 residues long. The germline CDR1 and CDR2 sequences are MNHNY and SVGAGI (reference sequence). The DNA for the CDR3 is TGTGCCAGCAGTTACACCCCGGGACAGCTAAGTGAGCAGTTCTTC. Residues: CASSYTPGQLSEQFF.

This clonotype was observed at least ten times. V is TRBV20-1 and J is TRBJ1-5; 10 bases agree with TRBD1. With 0 bases clipped from V and 6 bases from J, the junction kept 11 bases outside the gene matches. Germline V gives CDR1 DFQATT, CDR2 SNEGSKA (reference sequence). The CDR3 is 17 amino acids. The CDR3 here is CSAREGPGTGVVQPQHF. The CDR3 DNA sequence: TGCAGTGCTAGAGAAGGCCCCGGGACAGGGGTGGTTCAGCCCCAGCATTTT.

This clonotype came up many times. This chain joins TRBV19 and TRBJ1-5; D not certain. This CDR3 is 13 amino acids long. Looked up from germline, CDR1 is LNHDA and CDR2 is SQIVND (reference sequence). Deletions cut 9 bases from V and 5 bases from J, with 14 bases between. CDR3 in amino acids: CASSWSPDQPQHF. CDR3 coding DNA: TGTGCCAGCAGCTGGTCGCCCGATCAGCCCCAGCATTTT.

The rearrangement links TRBV9 to TRBJ2-1; no firm D call. The CDR3 loop spans 17 amino acids. CDR1 and CDR2 from the germline V gene are SGDLS and YYNGEE. V was cut by 0 bases and J by 5 bases, with 18 bases left in between. The CDR3 protein is CASSVAPPGLINNEQFF. The CDR3 coding sequence is TGTGCCAGCAGCGTAGCCCCCCCGGGTCTCATTAACAATGAGCAGTTCTTC.

The sample holds many counts of this clonotype. This chain links TRBV7-8 with TRBJ2-7, with no clear D. CDR3 length equals 13 residues. The germline V gene has CDR1 SGHVS and CDR2 FQNEAQ. V was clipped by 1 base and J by 3 bases, with 7 bases between them. The CDR3 loop reads CASSLVQDYEQYF. The DNA for the CDR3 is TGTGCCAGCAGCTTAGTACAAGACTACGAGCAGTACTTC.

The CDR3 protein is CASSLSRETQYF. DNA for the CDR3: TGTGCCAGCAGCCTATCGAGAGAGACCCAGTACTTC. The chain links TRBV11-2 to TRBJ2-5; D remains unclear. The V and J ends lost 5 bases and 4 bases respectively, with 8 bases between them. The CDR3 consists of 12 residues. The germline V gene encodes CDR1 SGHAT and CDR2 FQNNGV.

This clonotype was counted many times. The chain employs TRBV6-4 and TRBJ2-1; D remains unclear. This CDR3 is 13 amino acids long. Germline V gives CDR1 MRHNA, CDR2 SNTAGT. V was clipped by 1 base and J by 8 bases, with 9 bases between them. CDR3 bases: TGTGCCAGCAGTGACTGGGTAGGAGATGAGCAGTTCTTC. This sequence encodes CASSDWVGDEQFF.

This clonotype was seen at least ten times. The chain carries TRBV7-3 and TRBJ2-5; D gene ambiguous. V lost 4 bases and J 2 bases, leaving 8 bases between the germline ends. The CDR3 runs 13 residues. Per the germline V gene, CDR1 is SGHTA and CDR2 is FQGTGA. CDR3: CASSSLEQETQYF. The CDR3 nucleotides read TGTGCCAGCAGCTCGCTAGAGCAAGAGACCCAGTACTTC.

This clonotype was picked up many times. The V call is TRBV24-1, the J call TRBJ2-1; TRBD2 agrees at 10 bases. The V gene's germline CDR1 is KGHDR and CDR2 SFDVKD. V gave up 3 bases and J gave up 15 bases; unmatched junction bases: 13. This CDR3 comprises 15 residues. The CDR3 sequence is CATSDPSSGSTKGFF. In DNA, the CDR3 is TGTGCCACCAGTGATCCTTCTAGCGGGAGTACCAAGGGGTTCTTC.

Concerning this clonotype itself: Since a much larger clone is just one base distant, this may be a read error. The chain joins TRBV4-1 to TRBJ1-2; no definite D call. There are 15 residues in the CDR3. Germline assignment: CDR1 MGHRA and CDR2 YSYEKL. The CDR3 loop is CARSPSDLSRYGYTF. CDR3 sequence (DNA): TGCGCCAGAAGCCCGTCGGACCTCAGTCGCTATGGCTACACCTTC.

This clonotype occurred many times. V gene TRBV4-3 combines with J gene TRBJ1-5, with D unclear. Germline values: CDR1 LGHNA, CDR2 YSLEER. V dropped 4 bases and J dropped 7 bases, with 11 bases sitting between them. The CDR3 covers 13 residues. The CDR3 DNA follows: TGCGCCAGCAGCCTTACGACCGCACAGCCCCAGCATTTT. The encoded protein is CASSLTTAQPQHF.

This clonotype was counted ten times or more. The chain links TRBV7-2 to TRBJ2-3, with D perhaps being TRBD1 or TRBD2 (6 bases each). The germline gives CDR1 SGHTA, CDR2 FQGNSA. CDR3 length equals 14 residues. V lost 8 bases, J lost 6 bases, and 18 bases lay in between. The CDR3 DNA follows: TGTGCCAGCTGTCTTCCGGGGGCAGGCGATACGCAGTATTTT. Encoded protein: CASCLPGAGDTQYF.

This clonotype occurred many times. The J gene is TRBJ2-7, the V gene TRBV15; D possibly uses TRBD1 or TRBD2 (5 bases each). The length of the CDR3 is 13 residues. The V and J ends lost 8 bases and 5 bases respectively, with 16 bases between them. Germline CDR1 is LNHNV and CDR2 is YYDKDF (reference sequence). The CDR3, as DNA: TGTGCCACCCGTTGGGGGAGTAGCAACGAGCAGTACTTC. Residues: CATRWGSSNEQYF. Full variable domain (rest looked up from reference TRBV15 and TRBJ2-7): DAMVIQNPRYQVTQFGKPVTLSCSQTLNHNVMYWYQQKSSQAPKLLFHYYDKDFNNEADTPDNFQSRRPNTSFCFLDIRSPGLGDTAMYLCATRWGSSNEQYFGPGTRLTVT.

The V call is TRBV4-1, the J call TRBJ1-5; 7 bases map to TRBD1. V shed 0 bases and J 9 bases; nucleotides not matched to a gene: 14. Germline V lookup: CDR1 MGHRA, CDR2 YSYEKL. The CDR3 extends over 17 amino acids. Written as DNA, the CDR3 is TGCGCCAGCAGCCAAGAAGGCGAACTGGACAGGAAATGGCCCCAGCATTTT. Protein sequence: CASSQEGELDRKWPQHF.

As to this clonotype: At one end the junction does not follow the germline gene, possibly because of a read error. CDR3 nucleotides: TGTGCCAGTAGTCCCTCGGAGAGGGCAGGGAATAAGCCCAAGCATTTT. This translates into CASSPSERAGNKPKHF. The chain recombines TRBV19 with TRBJ1-5; D possibly corresponds to TRBD1 (5 bases). From germline, CDR1 is LNHDA and CDR2 SQIVND (reference sequence). The CDR3 contains 16 residues.

This clonotype was observed a handful of times. The chain couples TRBV19 to TRBJ2-1; 11 bases are a match to TRBD2. After removal of 6 bases from V and 8 bases from J, the junction contained 9 bases not matched to a gene. The CDR3 covers 15 residues. Germline CDR1 LNHDA, CDR2 SQIVND (reference sequence). The CDR3 loop is CASRPLAGVRDEQFF. The CDR3 region has the DNA TGTGCCAGTAGACCACTAGCGGGGGTTAGGGATGAGCAGTTCTTC.

Many counts were recorded for this clonotype. V and J are TRBV18 and TRBJ2-3; 9 nucleotides align to TRBD1. The V segment lost 3 bases and the J segment 1 base; nucleotides outside the gene matches: 5. CDR1 and CDR2 (germline): KGHSH, LQKENI. The CDR3 extends over 16 amino acids. CDR3 sequence: CASSPTTGGGTDTQYF. Written as DNA, the CDR3 is TGTGCCAGCTCACCCACCACAGGGGGCGGCACAGATACGCAGTATTTT.

In this sample, this clonotype turned up many times. The gene calls are TRBV20-1 and TRBJ1-3; D not resolved. Trimming removed 6 bases from V and 6 bases from J, with 9 bases in between. CDR3 length: 11 residues. The germline V gene has CDR1 DFQATT and CDR2 SNEGSKA (reference sequence). The CDR3 coding sequence is TGCAGTGCCAAGGTGCCAAACACCATATATTTT. Translated: CSAKVPNTIYF.

This clonotype has ten or more counts. This sequence joins TRBV6-1 and TRBJ2-7; perhaps TRBD1 as D (6 bases). Germline V gene lookup returns CDR1 MNHNS and CDR2 SASEGT. The CDR3 is 14 amino acids. V dropped 7 bases and J dropped 1 base, with 14 bases sitting between them. In DNA, the CDR3 is TGTGCCAGCACATCCGCAGGGGCGTCCTACGAGCAGTACTTC. As protein: CASTSAGASYEQYF.

This clonotype was observed at least ten times. The chain is built from TRBV5-1 and TRBJ1-1; tentatively, D is TRBD1 (5 bases). Germline CDR1 reads SGHRS; CDR2 reads YFSETQ. Trimming shortened V by 7 bases and J by 1 base, and 14 bases separated the two germline ends. This CDR3 is 14 amino acids long. The CDR3 coding sequence is TGCGCCAGCTGTCAAACCGGGGCGAACACTGAAGCTTTCTTT. Translation gives CASCQTGANTEAFF.

V is TRBV10-2 and J is TRBJ1-2; no firm D call. Germline values: CDR1 WSHSY, CDR2 SAAADI. The CDR3 has 16 residues. V was trimmed by 7 bases and J by 8 bases, leaving 26 bases between them. CDR3 sequence (DNA): TGCGCCAGCAAGCCACAAGGACGGGAGGCTAGGAGGGGCTACACCTTC. It codes for CASKPQGREARRGYTF.

This clonotype was recorded a few times. This chain joins TRBV4-3 and TRBJ1-2; TRBD1 is a possible D gene (5 bases). CDR1 is LGHNA, CDR2 YSLEER, per germline. There are 15 residues in the CDR3. V was shortened by 0 bases and J by 2 bases, with 10 bases between the two germline ends. The CDR3 sequence: CASSQDIQVNYGYTF. The CDR3, as DNA: TGCGCCAGCAGCCAAGATATACAGGTGAACTATGGCTACACCTTC.